This is a list of T cell receptor beta chains from one sample in a study of T cells in Graves' hyperthyroidism and ophthalmopathy. One entry per CDR3 protein results from TCRdb running MiXCR on the multiplex PCR reads. The sample includes more than 650,000 distinct CDR3 sequences, 14% of them seen just once. The sample consisted of blood. These receptors were obtained from a woman under 30 with Graves' hyperthyroidism. Each CDR3 is given with its conserved first and last residue. A D gene is named only where the DNA matches it firmly.

TRBJ2-5,-,TRBV18,CASSLRAEGTQYF
TRBJ2-1,TRBD2,TRBV11-2,CASTTGGFADEQFF
TRBJ2-5,TRBD2,TRBV20-1,CSARNVAGDETQYF
TRBJ1-6,-,TRBV14,CASSQEWSNSPLHF
TRBJ2-7,-,TRBV20-1,CSARGPTGQLLFSYEQYF
TRBJ2-1,-,TRBV10-2,CASSESDSSPYNEQFF
TRBJ2-7,-,TRBV27,CASSPMRARHYEQYF
TRBJ1-2,TRBD1,TRBV27,CASSSGTGTYGYTF
TRBJ1-1,-,TRBV11-2,CASSLDRAANTEAFF
TRBJ2-1,TRBD2,TRBV7-2,CASSLVGLRLAGEGNEQFF
TRBJ2-2,TRBD1,TRBV7-3,CASSFTGGRTGELFF
TRBJ2-7,TRBD2,TRBV13,CASSFYSGTWYEQYF
TRBJ2-1,TRBD2,TRBV10-3,CAISALAGSTPDEQFF
TRBJ2-7,-,TRBV30,CAWSVSGDEQYF
TRBJ1-2,TRBD1,TRBV27,CASSSPYLRDRGGGYTF
TRBJ1-2,-,TRBV7-8,CASSLPGQVLNYGYTF
TRBJ1-1,-,TRBV12-3/TRBV12-4,CASSLASEAFF
TRBJ2-7,-,TRBV9,CASSVALIPGEAYEQYF
TRBJ1-4,-,TRBV19,CASSISGSTNEKLFF
TRBJ1-1,-,TRBV27,CASSLSRDSTEAFF
TRBJ2-6,-,TRBV28,CASSPSIRSGANVLTF
TRBJ2-2,TRBD2,TRBV12-3/TRBV12-4,CASSPGTSRGGELFF
TRBJ1-2,TRBD1,TRBV28,CASSLAGGDNYGYTF
TRBJ1-5,TRBD1,TRBV7-2,CASAGGFNQPQHF
TRBJ2-1,TRBD2,TRBV6-2/TRBV6-3,CASSYLRLTSGRNEQFF
TRBJ2-7,-,TRBV4-3,CASSQDGLAPYYEQYF
TRBJ1-4,-,TRBV7-6,CASSQLPVGPATNEKLFF
TRBJ2-4,TRBD2,TRBV3-1,CASSQDRIAGGQNIQYF
TRBJ2-5,-,TRBV19,CASSIAGRETQYF
TRBJ2-1,TRBD2,TRBV11-2,CASSLASGGYNEQFF
TRBJ2-7,-,TRBV27,CASSRDTLGGYEQYF
TRBJ2-7,TRBD1,TRBV18,CASSPGTGPPYEQYF
TRBJ1-2,-,TRBV25-1,CASSEYRTAYGYTF
TRBJ2-6,-,TRBV24-1,CATARSGANVLTF
TRBJ2-7,TRBD2,TRBV12-3/TRBV12-4,CASTPSGTTYEQYF
TRBJ2-7,-,TRBV6-2/TRBV6-3,CASSPYHEQYF
TRBJ2-2,-,TRBV7-9,CASSFGPGLDTGELFF
TRBJ1-1,-,TRBV30,CAWSVRGLNTEAFF
TRBJ1-2,TRBD1,TRBV7-9,CASSYPHPGGNYGYTF
TRBJ2-1,TRBD2,TRBV28,CATNRGLAINEQFF
TRBJ2-3,-,TRBV5-1,CASSLITPNTDTQYF
TRBJ2-3,-,TRBV7-8,CASSSGDSTDTQYF
TRBJ2-1,TRBD1,TRBV3-1,CASSPQGGPSYNEQFF
TRBJ1-2,TRBD1,TRBV4-1,CASSQGEQGPDYGYTF
TRBJ2-1,TRBD2,TRBV4-1,CASSQAFWREFCEQFF
TRBJ2-7,-,TRBV7-9,CASSRDTAYEQYF
TRBJ2-3,TRBD2,TRBV10-1,CASSESGLADHTDTQYF